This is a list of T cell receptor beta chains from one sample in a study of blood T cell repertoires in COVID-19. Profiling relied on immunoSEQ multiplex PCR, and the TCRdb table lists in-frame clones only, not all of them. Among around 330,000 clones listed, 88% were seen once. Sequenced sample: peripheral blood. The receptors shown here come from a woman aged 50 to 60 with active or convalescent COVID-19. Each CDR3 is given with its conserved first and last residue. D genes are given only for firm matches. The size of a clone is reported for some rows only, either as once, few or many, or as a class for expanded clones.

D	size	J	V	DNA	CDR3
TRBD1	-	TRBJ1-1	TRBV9	TGTGCCAGCAGCGTCCTCTCGACAGGGGACGGGAACACTGAAGCTTTCTTT	CASSVLSTGDGNTEAFF
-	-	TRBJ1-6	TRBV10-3	TGTGCCATCAGTGAGTCGTCGGGTTCACCCCTCCACTTT	CAISESSGSPLHF
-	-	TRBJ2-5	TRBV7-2	TGTGCCAGCAGCCCACACAGGGCGGAGACCCAGTACTTC	CASSPHRAETQYF
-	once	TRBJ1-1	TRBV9	TGTGCCAGCAGCGTAGCAGGGCTGAACACTGAAGCTTTCTTT	CASSVAGLNTEAFF
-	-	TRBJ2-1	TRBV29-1	TGCAGCGTTCTCCCGGGGGCCTACAATGAGCAGTTCTTC	CSVLPGAYNEQFF
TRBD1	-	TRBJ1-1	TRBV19	TGTGCCAGTAGTTTTACAGGGGCGAACACTGAAGCTTTCTTT	CASSFTGANTEAFF
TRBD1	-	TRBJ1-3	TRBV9	TGTGCCAGCAGCCCCCAACAGGGGGCCCTTCTCCCTGGAAACACCATATATTTT	CASSPQQGALLPGNTIYF
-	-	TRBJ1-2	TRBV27	TGTGCCAGCAGTGAAGCCGGGGACTTCTATGGCTACACCTTC	CASSEAGDFYGYTF
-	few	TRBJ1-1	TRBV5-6	TGTGCCAGCAGCTTACAGGTCGGGACTGAAGCTTTCTTT	CASSLQVGTEAFF
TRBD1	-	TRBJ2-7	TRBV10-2	TGCGCCAGCAGCATCACGATCGGACAGGGGTTCGAGCAGTACTTC	CASSITIGQGFEQYF
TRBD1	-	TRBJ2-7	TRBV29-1	TGCAGCGCCAGGGACAGTGTCTACGAGCAGTACTTC	CSARDSVYEQYF
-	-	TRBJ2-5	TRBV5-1	TGCGCCAGCAGCTTGGGGAACCAGGGGGGCCAAGAGACCCAGTACTTC	CASSLGNQGGQETQYF
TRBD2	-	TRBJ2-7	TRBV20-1	TGCAGTGCTAGTTTTGATGCCACTACGGGGGGTCCTGAACCCTACGAGCAGTACTTC	CSASFDATTGGPEPYEQYF
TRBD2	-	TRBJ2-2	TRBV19	TGTGCCAGTATGGGGCTAGCGGGAACCGGGGAGCTGTTTTTT	CASMGLAGTGELFF
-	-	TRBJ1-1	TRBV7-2	TGTGCCAGCAGCCCCCGGAGGGAGAGGGTAAGCACTGAAGCTTTCTTT	CASSPRRERVSTEAFF
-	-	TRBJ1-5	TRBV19	TGTGCCAGTAGCCTTCCAGGGGAGGGTCAGCCCCAGCATTTT	CASSLPGEGQPQHF
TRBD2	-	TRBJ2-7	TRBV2	TGTGCCAGCGCGGTGGAGCGGGAGGGCGAGCAGTACTTC	CASAVEREGEQYF
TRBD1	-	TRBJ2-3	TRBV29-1	TGCAGCGCGGAACCCGGGACAGGCGACACAGATACGCAGTATTTT	CSAEPGTGDTDTQYF
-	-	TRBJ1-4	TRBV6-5	TGTGCCAGCAGTTACTCGGAACAGCCAAATGAAAAACTGTTTTTT	CASSYSEQPNEKLFF
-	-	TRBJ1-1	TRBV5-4	TGTGCCAGCAGCCCCAGGGTGAACACTGAAGCTTTCTTT	CASSPRVNTEAFF
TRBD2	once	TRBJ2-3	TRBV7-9	TGTGCCAGCAGCTTCACTAGCGGGGGGGCCAATACGCAGTATTTT	CASSFTSGGANTQYF
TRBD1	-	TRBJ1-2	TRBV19	TGTGCCAGTAGCTTCGACAGGGACTACTATGGCTACACCTTC	CASSFDRDYYGYTF
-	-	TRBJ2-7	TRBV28	TGTGCCAGCAGCTACGGAGGACGCTCCTACGAGCAGTACTTC	CASSYGGRSYEQYF
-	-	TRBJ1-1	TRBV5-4	TGTGCCAGCAGCTTGGGCACAGCAAACACTGAAGCTTTCTTT	CASSLGTANTEAFF
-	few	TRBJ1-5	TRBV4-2	TGTGCCAGCACTGAAGGGGATCGGGGGGTCGGTAGCAATCAGCCCCAGCATTTT	CASTEGDRGVGSNQPQHF
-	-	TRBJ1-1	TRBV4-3	TGCGCCAGCAGCCAAGACGTCATCGACGATAGCCACACTGAAGCTTTCTTT	CASSQDVIDDSHTEAFF
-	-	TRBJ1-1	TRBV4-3	TGCGCCAGCAGCCACGTCGGGGGAAGCACTGAAGCTTTCTTT	CASSHVGGSTEAFF
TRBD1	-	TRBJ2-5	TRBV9	TGTGCCAGCAGCCTGGGACAGGGAGGTTTGTCAGAGACCCAGTACTTC	CASSLGQGGLSETQYF
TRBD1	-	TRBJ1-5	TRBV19	TGTGCCAGTAGTAAGGGGACAGACTATCAGCCCCAGCATTTT	CASSKGTDYQPQHF
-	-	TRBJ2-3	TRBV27	TGTGCCAGCAGCCAGCTAGCGTTTAGCACAGATACGCAGTATTTT	CASSQLAFSTDTQYF
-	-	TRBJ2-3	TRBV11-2	TGTGCCAGTACCCTCCAACCTCGGGGGGCCAACACAGATACGCAGTATTTT	CASTLQPRGANTDTQYF
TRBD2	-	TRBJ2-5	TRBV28	TGTGCCAGCAGTTTCGGCAGCGGGAGATGGGAGACCCAGTACTTC	CASSFGSGRWETQYF